This TCR beta chain is from a study of Ad26.COV2.S vaccination and SARS-CoV-2 variants. Study-level findings and limits: Overall T cell responses may have been underestimated by the analyses of TCR breadth and depth.

Measured with immunoSEQ multiplex PCR; TCRdb has only the in-frame clones, and not every one. The table records about 440,000 clones, 90% of them present only once. Described treatment: over 15 received Ad26.COV2.S at low or high dose, single or two shots; roughly five received placebo; per-sample allocation not given. It was on day 63 after the first vaccine or placebo injection that samples were taken. Boston hosted the donor, who was an adult aged 18-55 years. CDR1 and CDR2 (germline): SGHNT, YYREEE (reference sequence). V was pared by 4 bases and J by 1 base, with 11 bases between. The CDR3 covers 15 residues. Points on this clone: Its target is not known.

V and J are TRBV5-4 and TRBJ2-2, with D possibly being TRBD2 (6 bases). Sequencing used peripheral blood, obtained in a trial of Ad26.COV2.S vaccine versus placebo. This clonotype originated in a person between 18 and 60 years old who received the Ad26.COV2.S COVID-19 vaccine or a placebo. The DNA of the CDR3 is TGTGCCAGCAGCCTGACTAGTTTGAACACCGGGGAGCTGTTTTTT. Residues: CASSLTSLNTGELFF.